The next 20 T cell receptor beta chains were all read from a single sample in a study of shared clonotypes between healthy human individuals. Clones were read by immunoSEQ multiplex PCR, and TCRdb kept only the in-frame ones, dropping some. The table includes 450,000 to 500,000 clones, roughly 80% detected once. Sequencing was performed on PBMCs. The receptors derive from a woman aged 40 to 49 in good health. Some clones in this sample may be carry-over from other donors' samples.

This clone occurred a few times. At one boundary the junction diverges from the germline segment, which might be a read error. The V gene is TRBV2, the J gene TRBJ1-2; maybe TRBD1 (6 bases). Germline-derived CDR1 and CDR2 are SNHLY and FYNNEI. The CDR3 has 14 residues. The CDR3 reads CASSDPTGPYGYTF. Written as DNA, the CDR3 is TGTGCCAGCAGTGACCCGACAGGACCCTATGGCTACACTTTC.

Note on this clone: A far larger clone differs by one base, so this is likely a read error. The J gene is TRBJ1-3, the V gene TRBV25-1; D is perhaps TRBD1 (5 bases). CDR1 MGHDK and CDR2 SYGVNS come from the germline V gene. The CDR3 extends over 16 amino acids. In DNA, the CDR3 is TGTGCCAGCAGTGAAAAGGTGGGGGTGTCTGGAAGCACCATATATTTT. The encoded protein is CASSEKVGVSGSTIYF.

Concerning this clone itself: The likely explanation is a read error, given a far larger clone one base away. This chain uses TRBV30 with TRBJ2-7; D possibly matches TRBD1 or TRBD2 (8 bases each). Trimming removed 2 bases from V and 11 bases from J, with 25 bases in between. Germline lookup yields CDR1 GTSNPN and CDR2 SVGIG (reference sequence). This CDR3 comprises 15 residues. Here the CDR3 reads CAWSRGQGLVEEKYF. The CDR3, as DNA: TGTGCCTGGAGTCGAGGACAGGGACTAGTAGAGGAGAAGTACTTC.

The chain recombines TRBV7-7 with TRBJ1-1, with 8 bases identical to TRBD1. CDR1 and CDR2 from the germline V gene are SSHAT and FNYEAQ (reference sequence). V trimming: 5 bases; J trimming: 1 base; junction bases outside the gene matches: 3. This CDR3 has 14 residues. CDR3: CASSPGQANTEAFF. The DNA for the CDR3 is TGTGCCAGCAGCCCGGGACAGGCGAACACTGAAGCTTTCTTT.

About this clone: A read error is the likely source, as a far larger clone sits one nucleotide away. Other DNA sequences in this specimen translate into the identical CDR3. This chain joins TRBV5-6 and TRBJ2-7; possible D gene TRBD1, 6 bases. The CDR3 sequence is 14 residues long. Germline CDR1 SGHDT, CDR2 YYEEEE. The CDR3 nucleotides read TGTGCAAGCAGCTATCAGCAGGGGCCCTACGAGCAGTACTTC. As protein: CASSYQQGPYEQYF.

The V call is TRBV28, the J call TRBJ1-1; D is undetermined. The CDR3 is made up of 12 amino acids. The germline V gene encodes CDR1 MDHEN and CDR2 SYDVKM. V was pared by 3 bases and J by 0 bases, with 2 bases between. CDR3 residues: CASSFLNTEAFF. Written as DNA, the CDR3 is TGTGCCAGCAGTTTCCTGAACACTGAAGCTTTCTTT.

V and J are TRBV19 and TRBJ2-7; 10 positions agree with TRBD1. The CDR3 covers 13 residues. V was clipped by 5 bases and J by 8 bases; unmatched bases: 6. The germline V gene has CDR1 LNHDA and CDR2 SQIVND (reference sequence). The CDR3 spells CASSWGGQGKQYF. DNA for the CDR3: TGTGCCAGTAGTTGGGGGGGACAGGGGAAGCAGTACTTC.

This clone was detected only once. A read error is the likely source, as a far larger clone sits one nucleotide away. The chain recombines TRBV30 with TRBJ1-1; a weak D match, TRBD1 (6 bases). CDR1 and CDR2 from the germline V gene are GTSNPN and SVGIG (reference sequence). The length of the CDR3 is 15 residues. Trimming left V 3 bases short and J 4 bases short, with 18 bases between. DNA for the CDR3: TGTGCCTGGAGCCTTGGACAGAAAAAGACCACTGAAGCTTTCTTT. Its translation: CAWSLGQKKTTEAFF.

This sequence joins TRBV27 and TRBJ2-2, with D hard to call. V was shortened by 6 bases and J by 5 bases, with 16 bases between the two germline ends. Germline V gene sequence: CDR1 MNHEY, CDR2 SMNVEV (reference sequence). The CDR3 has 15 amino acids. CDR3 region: CASSMRTHGTGELFF. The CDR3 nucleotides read TGTGCCAGCAGCATGCGGACCCACGGAACCGGGGAGCTGTTTTTT.

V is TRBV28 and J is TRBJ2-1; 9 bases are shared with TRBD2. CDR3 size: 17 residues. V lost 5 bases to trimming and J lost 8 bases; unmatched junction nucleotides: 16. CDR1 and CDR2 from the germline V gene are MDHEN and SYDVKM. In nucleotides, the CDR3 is TGTGCCAGCAGTCCTCCCCTGGCTAGCGGGATGTTACATGAGCAGTTCTTC. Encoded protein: CASSPPLASGMLHEQFF.

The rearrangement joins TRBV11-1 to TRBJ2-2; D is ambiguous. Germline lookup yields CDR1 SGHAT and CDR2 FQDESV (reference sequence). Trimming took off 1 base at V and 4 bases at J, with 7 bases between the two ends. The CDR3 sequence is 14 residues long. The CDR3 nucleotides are TGTGCCAGCAGCTTAGTGTGGAGCACCGGGGAGCTGTTTTTT. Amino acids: CASSLVWSTGELFF.

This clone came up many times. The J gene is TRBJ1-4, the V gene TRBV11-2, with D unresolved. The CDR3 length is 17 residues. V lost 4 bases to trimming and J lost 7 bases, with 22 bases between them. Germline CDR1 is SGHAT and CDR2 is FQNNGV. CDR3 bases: TGTGCCAGCAGCTCCCTAAGGCCAGGCCTAGTTAGTGAAAAACTGTTTTTT. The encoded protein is CASSSLRPGLVSEKLFF.

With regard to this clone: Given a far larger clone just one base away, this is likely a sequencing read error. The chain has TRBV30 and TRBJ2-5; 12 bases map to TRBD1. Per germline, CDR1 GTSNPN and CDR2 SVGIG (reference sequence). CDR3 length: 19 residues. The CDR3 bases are TGTGCCTGGAGTGTACTGAAAAAGGGACAGGGGGCGGGCCAAGAGGCCCAGTACTTC. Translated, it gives CAWSVLKKGQGAGQEAQYF.

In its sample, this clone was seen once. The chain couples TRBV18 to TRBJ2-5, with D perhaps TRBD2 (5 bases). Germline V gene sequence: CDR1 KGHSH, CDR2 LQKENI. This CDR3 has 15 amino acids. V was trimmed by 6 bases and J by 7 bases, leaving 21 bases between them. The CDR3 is CASSIAFSEKTTQYF. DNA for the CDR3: TGTGCCAGCTCCATCGCTTTTAGCGAAAAGACGACCCAGTACTTC.

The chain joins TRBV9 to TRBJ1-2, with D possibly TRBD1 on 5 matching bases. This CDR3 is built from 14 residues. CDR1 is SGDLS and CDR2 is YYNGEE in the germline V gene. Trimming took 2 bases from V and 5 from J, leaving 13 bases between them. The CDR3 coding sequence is TGTGCCAGCAGCGTGACAGCGAGCTCATATGGCTACACCTTC. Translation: CASSVTASSYGYTF.

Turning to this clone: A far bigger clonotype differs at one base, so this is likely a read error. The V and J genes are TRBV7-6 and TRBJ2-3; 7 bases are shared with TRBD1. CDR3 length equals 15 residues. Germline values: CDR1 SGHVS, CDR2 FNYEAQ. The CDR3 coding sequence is TGTGACAGCAGCCTCCACAGGGGAACCACAGATACGCAGTATTTT. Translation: CDSSLHRGTTDTQYF.

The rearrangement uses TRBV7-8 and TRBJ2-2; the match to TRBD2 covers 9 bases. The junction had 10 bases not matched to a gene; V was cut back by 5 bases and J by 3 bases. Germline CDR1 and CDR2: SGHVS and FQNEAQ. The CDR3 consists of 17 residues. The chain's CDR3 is CASSGRLAGRHTGELFF. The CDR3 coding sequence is TGTGCCAGCAGCGGTCGGCTAGCGGGACGACACACCGGGGAGCTGTTTTTT.

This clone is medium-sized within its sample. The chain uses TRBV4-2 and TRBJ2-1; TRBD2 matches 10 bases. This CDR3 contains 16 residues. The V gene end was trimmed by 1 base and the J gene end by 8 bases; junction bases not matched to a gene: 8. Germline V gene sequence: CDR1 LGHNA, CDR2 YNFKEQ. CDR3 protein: CASSQAASGSFHEQFF. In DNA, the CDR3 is TGTGCCAGCAGCCAAGCGGCTAGCGGGAGTTTCCATGAGCAGTTCTTC.

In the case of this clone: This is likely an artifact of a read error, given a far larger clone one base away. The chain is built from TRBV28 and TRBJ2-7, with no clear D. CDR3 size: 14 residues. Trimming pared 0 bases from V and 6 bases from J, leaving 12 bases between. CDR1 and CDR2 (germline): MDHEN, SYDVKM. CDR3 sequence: CASSLCSTRCEQYF. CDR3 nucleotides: TGTGCCAGCAGTTTATGCTCGACCAGATGCGAGCAGTACTTC.

The CDR3 reads CASSDITNYGYTF. DNA for the CDR3: TGTGCCAGCAGTGATATCACTAACTATGGCTACACCTTC. The V gene is TRBV2, the J gene TRBJ1-2; D gene unclear. The CDR3 totals 13 residues. Trimming removed 3 bases from V and 0 bases from J, with 5 bases in between. Per the germline V gene, CDR1 is SNHLY and CDR2 is FYNNEI.